The present entry profiles one T cell receptor beta chain with its context. This receptor's antigen is unknown. No clone much larger than this one lies a single base away; base qualities are absent. The data originate from a study of blood T cell repertoires in COVID-19 (dated by TCRdb to 2018 to 2021). With regard to the full study: The collaborator samples originated in the United States, Italy and Spain and spanned the acute and convalescent phases of COVID-19. HLA class I and class II types, where available, came from metadata supplied by the sample provider rather than from assay-based typing. The material from the prospective study consisted of cDNA or gDNA derived from T cells, B-cell-depleted T cells, or PBMCs. Subjects who had been exposed to COVID-19, were actively infected with it, or had recovered from it provided the deeply sampled blood TCRbeta repertoires that made up the dataset. A de-identified subject ID, COVID-19 status, age in years and sex were almost always included in the sample metadata. The samples were drawn from the first 160 participants of the ongoing ImmuneRACE study and from some 1,300 subjects provided by 6 global collaborators. The repertoires were released in a freely available public database intended as a resource for research on the immune response to SARS-CoV-2. Overall results and qualifications from the work: The quantity of clinical and demographic metadata differed by source and by participant and was supplied without curation.

TCRbeta CDR3 regions were amplified from genomic DNA using the immunoSEQ Assay, a bias-controlled multiplex PCR. Processing in the source paper ran as follows. Within the assay, amplification of reference gene primers was used to estimate how many nucleated cells each sample contained. Sequence reads were collapsed and filtered to measure the absolute abundance of every unique TCRbeta CDR3 rearrangement. For each sample, productive Simpson clonality was calculated as the square root of Simpson's diversity index over productive rearrangements. This is the immuneACCESS table as TCRdb keeps it, with only in-frame sequences that have V and J called. A part of the clones is gone; compared with another copy, unresolved V genes explain less than half, and the rest is unexplained. V, J and clone size were drawn from that table, and D and trimming were deduced from the DNA. For this sample the table gives around 250,000 clones, of which more than 70% were detected only once. The ten largest clonotypes hold roughly 3% of the sample.

The collaborating institutions used their own protocols to collect whole blood in K2EDTA tubes. Collaborator samples were shipped for TCRbeta analysis as frozen whole blood, isolated PBMCs, or DNA extracted from either sample type. Taken from cysteine to phenylalanine, the CDR3 has 15 residues. Of the read, only the CDR3 DNA is kept; its 45 bases are in frame from base 1. The CDR1 and CDR2 encoded by the germline V gene are SGHTS and YDEGEE. Relative to germline, V is missing 4 bases and J is missing 10 bases, with 12 bases of the junction outside any gene match. The sequence derives from a woman under 30 with acute or convalescent COVID-19. The rearrangement joined TRBV5-8 to TRBJ2-1; TRBD1 lines up with 9 middle nucleotides. The sample consisted of peripheral blood. CDR3 protein: CASSPTGTGYYEQFF. The nucleotides read TGTGCCAGCAGCCCGACCGGGACAGGGTACTACGAGCAGTTCTTC.